This T cell receptor beta chain was captured by sequencing in a study of blood T cells in healthy people across ages. Overall study findings and caveats: It was the long-lived donors that had more naive CD4+ cells and higher diversity than aged donors.

With V trimmed by 5 bases and J by 11 bases, 10 bases remained unmatched. The CDR3 is 13 residues long. CDR1 is MDHEN, CDR2 SYDVKM, per germline. This clonotype was detected only a few times. The antigen is undetermined. The use of a sample-barcoded 5' primer and a J-beta primer mix characterized a second PCR of about 6 to 12 cycles. Via MiXCR, TCRdb re-called the 5' RACE reads, giving one row per CDR3 protein. The table lists 1.5 million to 2 million distinct CDR3 sequences, 28% of them singletons. The chain is built from TRBV28 and TRBJ1-1; 8 bases fit TRBD1. Sequencing input: blood. This TCR derives from a woman aged 25 to 39 in good health. The DNA for the CDR3 is TGTGCCAGCAGTCGGACAGGGTACAAAGGCGCTTTCTTT. Translated, it gives CASSRTGYKGAFF.